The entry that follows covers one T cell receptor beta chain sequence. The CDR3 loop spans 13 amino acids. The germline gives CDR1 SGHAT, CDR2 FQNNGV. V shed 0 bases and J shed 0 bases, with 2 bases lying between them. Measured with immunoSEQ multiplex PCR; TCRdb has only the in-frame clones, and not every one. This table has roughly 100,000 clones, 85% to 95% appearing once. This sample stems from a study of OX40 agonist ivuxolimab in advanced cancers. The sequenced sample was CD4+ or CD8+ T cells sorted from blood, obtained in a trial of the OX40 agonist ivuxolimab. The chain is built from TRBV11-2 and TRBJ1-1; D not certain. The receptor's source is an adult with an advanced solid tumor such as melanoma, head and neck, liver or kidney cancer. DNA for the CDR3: TGTGCCAGCAGCTTAGACATGAACACTGAAGCTTTCTTT. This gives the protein CASSLDMNTEAFF.